This T cell receptor (beta chain) came from a study of blood T cells in healthy people across ages. Findings of the study overall: Diversity figures based on one million T cells were deemed too low. Unknown donor CMV status possibly confounded expanded clonotype changes.

The V end lost 5 bases, the J end lost 4 bases, and 23 bases lay between the germline ends. Germline V gene lookup returns CDR1 SEHNR and CDR2 FQNEAQ (reference sequence). There are 17 residues in the CDR3. Worth noting for this clonotype: Its target is not known.

Alongside a J-beta primer mix, a sample-barcoded 5' primer served in a second PCR lasting about 7 to 11 cycles. TCRdb recomputed calls from the 5' RACE reads with MiXCR, one row per CDR3 protein. The sample gives around 940,000 distinct CDR3 sequences, about 53% of which show up once; about 22% is in the top ten. Individuals who donated were healthy Caucasians from Russia aged roughly 6 to 90. Samples had at least 6.5 million PBMCs isolated from them. Specimen: blood. The receptor's source is a woman in her sixties or seventies in good health. V usage is TRBV7-9 and J usage is TRBJ1-1; D is undetermined. The CDR3, as DNA: TGTGCCAGCAGCCCTTATGGGAGCGGCTCCGCGCCCACTGAAGCTTTCTTT. Amino acid sequence: CASSPYGSGSAPTEAFF.